This TCR beta chain was observed in a study of blood T cell repertoires in COVID-19. The overall study: From the United States, Italy and Spain came samples of acute and convalescent COVID-19. The analysed material was cDNA or gDNA that came from T cells, B-cell-depleted T cells, or PBMCs.

Original processing methods: Reference gene primer amplification yielded estimated nucleated cell counts. Sequencing used immunoSEQ multiplex PCR; TCRdb keeps in-frame clones, though not all of them. V, J and clone size were drawn from that table, and D and trimming were deduced from the DNA. This sample carries around 250,000 clones, around 90% of them seen once, and the ten largest clones take about 1.6%. V dropped 0 bases and J dropped 3 bases, with 9 bases sitting between them. Looked up from germline, CDR1 is LGHNA and CDR2 is YNFKEQ. This CDR3 is 15 amino acids long. The study recruited people aged roughly 18 to 100 years across roughly 25 US areas.

The sequence was obtained from a woman between 45 and 60 years old who had recovered from COVID-19. Material: PBMCs or T cells enriched from blood (not recorded which). V usage is TRBV4-2 and J usage is TRBJ2-1; D perhaps matches TRBD1 (5 bases). The CDR3 nucleotides read TGTGCCAGCAGCCAAGAGATGACAGACTACAATGAGCAGTTCTTC. Residues: CASSQEMTDYNEQFF.